This T cell receptor beta chain was observed in a study of beta chain features in type 1 diabetes. Whole-study context: Cells sorted and examined across all samples totaled roughly 98 million. Whole-study findings and limits: All four CD4+ subsets from Type 1 diabetes patients carried moderately but significantly shorter TCRB CDR3s.

The germline V gene has CDR1 SGHDN and CDR2 FVKESK. V shed 5 bases and J shed 5 bases, with 18 bases lying between them. This CDR3 contains 16 residues. This clone turned up a few times. Its antigen is as yet unknown. Populations obtained by sorting all exceeded 98% purity. Expressed TCRB transcripts were sequenced because the isolated RNA had all been reverse transcribed beforehand. Using immunoSEQ multiplex PCR, the repertoire was profiled, and TCRdb retains in-frame clones only, with some absent. The sample carries around 150,000 clones, just over 8% recorded once. The specimen was central memory CD4+ T cells from blood. The J gene is TRBJ2-2, the V gene TRBV14; tentatively, D is TRBD2 (7 bases). The sequence came from a woman between 18 and 29 years old with type 1 diabetes. Here the CDR3 reads CASSSRTGGRTGELFF. In DNA form, the CDR3 reads TGTGCCAGCAGCTCTCGAACGGGGGGCCGTACCGGGGAGCTGTTTTTT.